The TCR beta chain described here comes from a study of blood T cell repertoires in COVID-19. Turning to the study itself: Donors in the United States, Italy and Spain gave samples during acute or convalescent COVID-19. Sources were T cells, B-cell-depleted T cells, or PBMCs; the material itself was cDNA or gDNA.

Deletions cut 5 bases from V and 4 bases from J, with 17 bases between. CDR1 and CDR2 from the germline V gene are MDHEN and SYDVKM. The CDR3 length is 15 residues. In the authors' workflow: By means of reference gene primer amplification, nucleated cell counts were estimated. Using immunoSEQ multiplex PCR, the repertoire was profiled, and TCRdb retains in-frame clones only, with some absent. The V and J calls and clone size were taken over from that table, and D and trimming were inferred from the DNA. This table holds approximately 200,000 clones, roughly four fifths found once. This receptor was taken from a woman aged 55 to 70 with acute or convalescent COVID-19. The specimen sequenced was peripheral blood. The V gene is TRBV28, the J gene TRBJ1-2; D is perhaps TRBD1 (6 bases). The CDR3 loop is CASSPDTTGAYGYTF. As DNA, the CDR3 is TGTGCCAGCAGTCCTGACACGACAGGAGCCTATGGCTACACCTTC.